Listed here are 21 T cell receptor beta chains from one sample, sequenced in a study of post-analysis software for immune sequencing data. Study-level findings and limits: Five or six TRBV segments, TRBV5-6, TRBV5-1 and TRBV20-1 among them, were found more frequent in patients than controls.

Unique molecular identifiers featured in each of the TCR beta cDNA libraries. MiXCR, applied by TCRdb to the PCR reads, yields one record per CDR3 protein. The sample includes 800,000 to 950,000 distinct CDR3 sequences, about 50% of them seen just once. These receptors' antigens are unknown. Material: blood. The receptor source for this set is a girl under 18 with multiple sclerosis.

The chain joins TRBV12-3 or TRBV12-4 to TRBJ1-1, with 7 bases aligning to TRBD1. The CDR3 extends over 12 amino acids. The V segment lost 7 bases and the J segment 10 bases; nucleotides outside the gene matches: 9. The CDR3 region has the DNA TGTGCCAGCACCTCCGACAGGGCGGTAGCTTTCTTT. It is translated as CASTSDRAVAFF.

This clonotype occurred a few times. The chain links TRBV6-5 to TRBJ2-1, with D tentatively TRBD1 or TRBD2 (5 bases each). Per the germline V gene, CDR1 is MNHEY and CDR2 is SVGAGI. The V gene lost 0 bases and the J gene lost 5 bases, with 20 bases spanning the gap. This CDR3 is 18 amino acids long. CDR3 DNA sequence: TGTGCCAGCAGTTACTCCTCCGGGACCGCGGGTTCACACAATGAGCAGTTCTTC. The encoded protein is CASSYSSGTAGSHNEQFF.

The chain combines TRBV7-2 with TRBJ2-3; D is uncertain. V lost 7 bases and J 4 bases, leaving 3 bases between the germline ends. CDR3 length equals 10 residues. Per the germline V gene, CDR1 is SGHTA and CDR2 is FQGNSA. The CDR3 region has the DNA TGTGCCAGCACCTCAGATACGCAGTATTTT. Its protein is CASTSDTQYF.

The V gene is TRBV7-9, the J gene TRBJ2-4; maybe TRBD1 (6 bases). The end of the DNA fits TRBJ2-7 better, so the J call may be wrong. This CDR3 region has 15 residues. Germline V gene sequence: CDR1 SEHNR, CDR2 FQNEAQ (reference sequence). CDR3 protein: CASSDRTAKSYEQYF. CDR3 coding DNA: TGTGCCAGCAGCGACAGGACAGCAAAATCCTACGAGCAGTACTTC.

A few counts support this clonotype. The gene calls are TRBV25-1 and TRBJ1-1; no clear D gene. Deletions cut 3 bases from V and 0 bases from J, with 8 bases between. This CDR3 spans 14 amino acids. The germline gives CDR1 MGHDK, CDR2 SYGVNS. CDR3 nucleotide sequence: TGTGCCAGCAGTGAGGGCAGAATGAACACTGAAGCTTTCTTT. It codes for CASSEGRMNTEAFF.

This clonotype was seen only a few times. The rearrangement uses TRBV29-1 and TRBJ2-1; D may be TRBD1 (5 bases). Germline V gives CDR1 SQVTM, CDR2 ANQGSEA. The length of the CDR3 is 18 residues. Deletions cut 3 bases from V and 4 bases from J, with 25 bases between. This CDR3 reads CSVDWSGQVSGQYNEQFF. The CDR3 DNA follows: TGCAGCGTTGATTGGTCGGGCCAGGTCTCTGGACAATACAATGAGCAGTTCTTC.

The rearrangement joins TRBV12-3 or TRBV12-4 to TRBJ2-6; D is ambiguous. The CDR3 covers 13 residues. Trimming pared 7 bases from V and 6 bases from J, leaving 10 bases between. DNA of the CDR3: TGTGCCAGCAACCCGGATGCGGCCAACGTCCTGACTTTC. The encoded protein is CASNPDAANVLTF.

This clonotype was counted a few times. This chain uses TRBV7-3 with TRBJ2-7; a weak D match, TRBD2 (6 bases). The V gene's germline CDR1 is SGHTA and CDR2 FQGTGA. Trimming removed 5 bases at V and 3 bases at J, with 17 bases between. This CDR3 region has 15 residues. CDR3 nucleotide sequence: TGTGCCAGCAGCCGCGCCCAGGGACTGATCTACGAGCAGTACTTC. Its protein product is CASSRAQGLIYEQYF.

The V and J genes are TRBV27 and TRBJ2-5; TRBD1 matches 8 bases. The DNA end is a closer match to TRBJ2-7, so the J assignment may be wrong. The CDR3 has 15 residues. Germline V gives CDR1 MNHEY, CDR2 SMNVEV (reference sequence). DNA of the CDR3: TGTGCCAGCAAGAGAGCCGACAGGGGTTTGGGCGAGCAGTACTTC. Its protein product is CASKRADRGLGEQYF.

The chain has TRBV20-1 and TRBJ2-1; D is unresolved. Trimming cost V 6 bases and J 9 bases, with 15 bases left between them. This CDR3 is 12 amino acids long. Germline CDR1 and CDR2: DFQATT and SNEGSKA (reference sequence). CDR3: CSALNHKIEQFF. The CDR3 region has the DNA TGCAGTGCCCTTAACCACAAGATTGAGCAGTTCTTC.

This chain joins TRBV10-3 and TRBJ2-7, with a weak D call TRBD1 (6 bases). V lost 7 bases to trimming and J lost 0 bases, with 13 bases between them. The CDR3 is 14 residues long. CDR1 and CDR2 (germline): ENHRY, SYGVKD. CDR3 sequence: CAITPGHNSYEQYF. The DNA for the CDR3 is TGTGCCATCACGCCGGGACACAACTCCTACGAGCAGTACTTC.

This clonotype was detected a few times. This rearrangement joins TRBV5-1 to TRBJ2-1, with 11 bases lining up with TRBD2. J gave up 2 bases and V 2 bases, and 6 bases lay outside the gene matches. In germline, CDR1 is SGHRS, CDR2 YFSETQ. The CDR3 is 17 residues long. The CDR3 loop is CASSLKLAGVAYNEQFF. The DNA for the CDR3 is TGCGCCAGCAGCTTAAAACTAGCGGGGGTCGCCTACAATGAGCAGTTCTTC.

The chain couples TRBV20-1 to TRBJ2-1; D is ambiguous. This CDR3 spans 14 amino acids. Germline assignment: CDR1 DFQATT and CDR2 SNEGSKA (reference sequence). Trimming took 0 bases from V and 7 from J, leaving 13 bases between them. CDR3 protein: CSARDGVAGNEQFF. For the CDR3, the DNA is TGCAGTGCTAGAGATGGGGTAGCTGGTAATGAGCAGTTCTTC.

The chain carries TRBV9 and TRBJ2-5, with TRBD2 identical over 13 bases. V trimming: 4 bases; J trimming: 4 bases; junction bases outside the gene matches: 4. CDR3 length: 15 residues. Germline V gives CDR1 SGDLS, CDR2 YYNGEE. This CDR3 reads CASSPGLAGPETQYF. In DNA form, the CDR3 reads TGTGCCAGCAGCCCGGGACTAGCGGGACCAGAGACCCAGTACTTC.

The V gene is TRBV18, the J gene TRBJ1-2, with D unresolved. The CDR3 contains 14 residues. Trimming left V 1 base short and J 3 bases short, with 9 bases between. Germline values: CDR1 KGHSH, CDR2 LQKENI. This chain's CDR3 is CASSPRTRDYGYTF. The CDR3 region has the DNA TGTGCCAGCTCACCACGTACCCGGGACTATGGCTACACCTTC.

The chain has TRBV15 and TRBJ1-2, with a tentative D call TRBD1 (6 bases). Germline CDR1 reads LNHNV; CDR2 reads YYDKDF (reference sequence). Between the trimmed V and J ends, which lost 5 bases and 3 bases, there was a span of 13 bases. The CDR3 totals 14 residues. This chain's CDR3 is CATSGDRKYYGYTF. As DNA, the CDR3 is TGTGCCACCAGCGGCGACAGGAAATACTATGGCTACACCTTC.

This clonotype was detected a few times. The V and J genes are TRBV7-9 and TRBJ1-1, with TRBD1 matching over 7 bases. Per germline, CDR1 SEHNR and CDR2 FQNEAQ (reference sequence). The CDR3 loop spans 13 amino acids. The J segment lost 5 bases and the V segment lost 2 bases, leaving 2 bases of the junction unmatched. The CDR3 nucleotides are TGTGCCAGCAGCTTAACGGACAGGACTGAAGCTTTCTTT. Its translation: CASSLTDRTEAFF.

V usage is TRBV4-1 and J usage is TRBJ2-7; 12 bases fit TRBD2. The V and J ends lost 3 bases and 1 base, in that order; junction bases with no gene match: 4. Germline values: CDR1 MGHRA, CDR2 YSYEKL. CDR3 size: 16 residues. DNA for the CDR3: TGCGCCAGCAGCCAGCTAGCGGGAGGGCTATCCTACGAGCAGTACTTC. Residues: CASSQLAGGLSYEQYF.

The gene calls are TRBV4-1 and TRBJ2-7; TRBD1 matches at 7 bases. Looked up from germline, CDR1 is MGHRA and CDR2 is YSYEKL. This CDR3 region has 15 residues. V dropped 0 bases and J dropped 7; count of bases not matched to a gene: 9. The CDR3, as DNA: TGCGCCAGCAGCCAAGAAGGCAGGGGGTATGGGGAGCAGTACTTC. Translation: CASSQEGRGYGEQYF.

The rearrangement uses TRBV6-6 and TRBJ1-5; D is undetermined. The CDR3 consists of 13 residues. V lost 6 bases and J lost 4, with 10 bases in between. The germline V gene has CDR1 MNHNY and CDR2 SVGAGI (reference sequence). The CDR3, as DNA: TGTGCCAGCAGGAAGACGGTTAATCAGCCCCAGCATTTT. It codes for CASRKTVNQPQHF.

This chain uses TRBV29-1 with TRBJ2-5; weak D call: TRBD2 (5 bases). Germline assignment: CDR1 SQVTM and CDR2 ANQGSEA. This CDR3 comprises 13 residues. V was clipped by 2 bases and J by 2 bases, with 9 bases between them. CDR3 residues: CSVEFGIQETQYF. CDR3 in DNA: TGCAGCGTTGAATTCGGGATTCAAGAGACCCAGTACTTC.